This T cell receptor (beta chain) was observed in a study of blood T cells in healthy people across ages. A second PCR of roughly 7 to 11 cycles used a sample-barcoded 5' primer and a J-beta primer mix. In TCRdb, the 5' RACE reads were re-called with MiXCR into one record per CDR3 protein. Of about 670,000 distinct CDR3 sequences listed, less than 45% are singletons. At least ten counts were recorded for this clonotype. The clonotype originates from a man aged 80 or over in good health. Specimen: blood.

The CDR3 spells CASTFSVSGSYNEQFF. CDR3 nucleotides: TGTGCCAGCACCTTTAGTGTCAGCGGGTCTTACAATGAGCAGTTCTTC. The J gene is TRBJ2-1, the V gene TRBV7-9; TRBD2 is a possible D gene (6 bases). This CDR3 contains 16 residues. Germline lookup yields CDR1 SEHNR and CDR2 FQNEAQ (reference sequence). The ends were cut back, 7 bases at V and 4 bases at J, with 20 bases in the middle.